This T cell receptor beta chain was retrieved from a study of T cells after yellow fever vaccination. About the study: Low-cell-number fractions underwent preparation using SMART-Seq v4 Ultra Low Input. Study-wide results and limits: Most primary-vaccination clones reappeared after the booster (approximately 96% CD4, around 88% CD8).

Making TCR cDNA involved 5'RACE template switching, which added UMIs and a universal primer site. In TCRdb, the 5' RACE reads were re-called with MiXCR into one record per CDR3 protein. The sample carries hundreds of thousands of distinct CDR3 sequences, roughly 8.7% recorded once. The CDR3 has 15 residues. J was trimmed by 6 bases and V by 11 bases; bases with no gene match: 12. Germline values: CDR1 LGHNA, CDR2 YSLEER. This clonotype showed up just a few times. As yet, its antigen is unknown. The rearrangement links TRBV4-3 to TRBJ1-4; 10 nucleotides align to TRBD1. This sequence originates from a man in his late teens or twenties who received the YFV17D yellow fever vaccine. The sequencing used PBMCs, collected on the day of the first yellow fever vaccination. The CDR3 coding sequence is TGCGCCCGACAGGGGGCAGGGGGCGATGATGAAAAACTGTTTTTT. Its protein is CARQGAGGDDEKLFF.